The 3 T cell receptor beta chains reported below all come from one sample, sequenced in a study of blood T cells in healthy people across ages. Then a second PCR, running about 6 to 11 cycles, was carried out with a sample-barcoded 5' primer and a J-beta primer mix. TCRdb re-derived calls from the 5' RACE reads in MiXCR, one entry per CDR3 protein. The sample yields roughly 1,700,000 distinct CDR3 sequences, roughly 27% seen once. The sequencing input was blood. The receptors were gathered from a young woman in good health.

This chain uses TRBV9 with TRBJ2-1; D possibly corresponds to TRBD2 (6 bases). The CDR3 sequence is 16 residues long. Trimming took off 6 bases at V and 0 bases at J, with 16 bases between the two ends. The germline V gene encodes CDR1 SGDLS and CDR2 YYNGEE. The CDR3 spells CASTGGPLSSYNEQFF. As DNA, the CDR3 is TGTGCCAGCACCGGGGGTCCCCTGAGCTCCTACAATGAGCAGTTCTTC.

About this clonotype itself: The junction differs from germline at one of its ends, possibly a read error. This rearrangement joins TRBV5-6 to TRBJ1-1; the match to TRBD1 covers 7 bases. The length of the CDR3 is 15 residues. CDR1 is SGHDT and CDR2 is YYEEEE in the germline V gene. The DNA of the CDR3 is TGTGCCAGCAGCTTGCAGGGGGGCGTGAATACTGAAGCTTTCTTT. It is translated as CASSLQGGVNTEAFF.

This clonotype has a count of ten or more. The gene calls are TRBV11-1 and TRBJ2-4; D remains unclear. Germline loops: CDR1 SGHAT, CDR2 FQDESV (reference sequence). The length of the CDR3 is 13 residues. Between the trimmed V and J ends, which lost 8 bases and 8 bases, there was a span of 16 bases. The CDR3 here is CASGRGSKDIQYF. Written as DNA, the CDR3 is TGTGCCAGCGGGCGCGGTTCGAAAGACATTCAGTACTTC.